This passage covers 24 T cell receptor beta chains from one sample sequenced in a study of siplizumab effects on memory and regulatory T cells. Sequencing used immunoSEQ multiplex PCR; TCRdb keeps in-frame clones, though not all of them. The table records some 100,000 clones, approximately 96% of them present only once. Sequenced input: naive CD4+ T cells sorted from blood. These receptors all come from a human donor in good health.

This chain connects TRBV11-3 to TRBJ1-1; possible D gene TRBD1, 5 bases. The CDR3 spans 15 residues. Trimming cost V 6 bases and J 6 bases, with 20 bases left between them. Germline CDR1 is SGHNT and CDR2 is YENEEA. This CDR3 reads CASSGSGGSGAEAFF. CDR3 DNA: TGTGCCAGCAGTGGGTCCGGGGGGAGTGGAGCTGAAGCTTTCTTT.

This clone was counted a few times. The chain combines TRBV7-9 with TRBJ1-6, with a tentative D call TRBD1 (5 bases). Trimming left V 5 bases short and J 14 bases short, with 16 bases between. The CDR3 has 13 residues. CDR1 is SEHNR, CDR2 FQNEAQ, per germline (reference sequence). The DNA for the CDR3 is TGTGCCAGCAGCACCGGAGAGGGGAAGACCCTCCACTTT. Residues: CASSTGEGKTLHF.

Remarks on this clone: This sample also contains other DNA sequences that code for the same CDR3. The chain combines TRBV4-1 with TRBJ1-3, with D perhaps TRBD1 (6 bases). CDR3 length equals 16 residues. CDR1 and CDR2 (germline): MGHRA, YSYEKL. Between the trimmed V and J ends, which lost 2 bases and 5 bases, there was a span of 16 bases. CDR3 nucleotides: TGCGCCAGCAGCCAACCGACAGGTAATCAAAGAAACACCATATATTTT. Its protein is CASSQPTGNQRNTIYF.

This chain joins TRBV11-2 and TRBJ2-2; the match to TRBD2 covers 7 bases. This CDR3 comprises 17 residues. V lost 3 bases to trimming and J lost 3 bases; unmatched junction nucleotides: 10. CDR1 is SGHAT, CDR2 FQNNGV, per germline. In DNA form, the CDR3 reads TGTGCCAGCAGCTTGTTTAGGGCTACTAGCGACACCGGGGAGCTGTTTTTT. Its protein is CASSLFRATSDTGELFF.

CDR3 DNA: TGTGCCAGCAGCACGGACAGGGGGCAAGTTTACTATGGCTACACCTTC. Amino acid sequence: CASSTDRGQVYYGYTF. The chain joins TRBV7-9 to TRBJ1-2, with 11 positions matching TRBD1. V trimming: 5 bases; J trimming: 3 bases; junction bases outside the gene matches: 8. Germline CDR1 SEHNR, CDR2 FQNEAQ (reference sequence). This CDR3 is 16 amino acids long.

CDR3: CASSLNTDRGIHEQYF. The CDR3 nucleotides read TGTGCCAGCAGCCTCAACACCGACAGGGGGATCCACGAGCAGTACTTC. J is TRBJ2-7 and V is TRBV11-2; the match to TRBD1 covers 9 bases. The CDR3 covers 16 residues. The germline CDR1 and CDR2 sequences are SGHAT and FQNNGV. The trim removed 5 bases at V and 5 bases at J, leaving 13 bases unmatched.

CDR3 in amino acids: CASSVEQGSGNTIYF. CDR3 sequence (DNA): TGTGCCAGCAGCGTAGAACAGGGGTCTGGAAACACCATATATTTT. V and J are TRBV9 and TRBJ1-3, with 7 positions matching TRBD1. From germline, CDR1 is SGDLS and CDR2 YYNGEE. The CDR3 runs to 15 residues. The junction had 1 base not matched to a gene; V was cut back by 0 bases and J by 1 base.

V usage is TRBV28 and J usage is TRBJ2-7; weak D call: TRBD1 (6 bases). CDR3 size: 14 residues. Trimming took off 6 bases at V and 0 bases at J, with 12 bases between the two ends. Germline assignment: CDR1 MDHEN and CDR2 SYDVKM. This CDR3 reads CASRPTGFSYEQYF. The CDR3, as DNA: TGTGCCAGCAGGCCTACAGGGTTCTCCTACGAGCAGTACTTC. The entire variable domain, with the rest obtained from reference TRBV28 and TRBJ2-7, is as follows: DVKVTQSSRYLVKRTGEKVFLECVQDMDHENMFWYRQDPGLGLRLIYFSYDVKMKEKGDIPEGYSVSREKKERFSLILESASTNQTSMYLCASRPTGFSYEQYFGPGTRLTVT.

This chain links TRBV4-1 with TRBJ2-1; 7 bases map to TRBD1. Germline V gives CDR1 MGHRA, CDR2 YSYEKL. With 0 bases clipped from V and 9 bases from J, the junction kept 14 bases outside the gene matches. This CDR3 is 17 amino acids long. CDR3 DNA: TGCGCCAGCAGCCAAGATCGAGGGGGCGCATCTTTAGGTGAGCAGTTCTTC. Protein sequence: CASSQDRGGASLGEQFF.

This clone was detected only once. The genes are TRBV29-1 and TRBJ1-2, with 7 bases fitting TRBD1. This CDR3 is 12 amino acids long. With V trimmed by 4 bases and J by 6 bases, 5 bases remained unmatched. Germline V gives CDR1 SQVTM, CDR2 ANQGSEA. The CDR3: CSVGGGGDGYTF. The CDR3 DNA follows: TGCAGCGTTGGAGGGGGCGGGGATGGCTACACCTTC.

The chain is built from TRBV19 and TRBJ1-2; a weak D match, TRBD1 (6 bases). V gave up 5 bases and J gave up 4 bases, with 11 bases separating them. This CDR3 region has 13 residues. Per germline, CDR1 LNHDA and CDR2 SQIVND (reference sequence). CDR3 loop: CASSLGGSYGYTF. Here the CDR3 DNA reads TGTGCCAGTAGTCTAGGGGGTTCCTATGGCTACACCTTC.

DNA of the CDR3: TGTGCCAGCAGTCGGCTAGCGGGGGCAACCGGGGAGCTGTTTTTT. It encodes CASSRLAGATGELFF. The chain couples TRBV2 to TRBJ2-2; TRBD2 agrees at 10 bases. The J segment lost 5 bases and the V segment lost 5 bases, leaving 5 bases of the junction unmatched. Per the germline V gene, CDR1 is SNHLY and CDR2 is FYNNEI. The CDR3 runs to 15 residues. The full variable domain, in which reference TRBV2 and TRBJ2-2 provide the parts outside the CDR3, is EPEVTQTPSHQVTQMGQEVILRCVPISNHLYFYWYRQILGQKVEFLVSFYNNEISEKSEIFDDQFSVERPDGSNFTLKIRSTKLEDSAMYFCASSRLAGATGELFFGEGSRLTVL.

V and J are TRBV19 and TRBJ2-5, with 14 bases matching TRBD2. V trimming: 4 bases; J trimming: 5 bases; junction bases outside the gene matches: 9. From germline, CDR1 is LNHDA and CDR2 SQIVND (reference sequence). This CDR3 has 17 amino acids. CDR3 in amino acids: CASSKTTSGGAWETQYF. CDR3 sequence (DNA): TGTGCCAGTAGTAAGACGACTAGCGGGGGGGCCTGGGAGACCCAGTACTTC.

To note about this clone: Germline and junction disagree at one end, which may indicate a read error. The chain is built from TRBV6-1 and TRBJ2-4; D is possibly TRBD2 (5 bases). Looked up from germline, CDR1 is MNHNS and CDR2 is SASEGT. The CDR3 has 12 amino acids. The CDR3 nucleotides are TGTGCCAGCAGTGACGGGGTCAGAAATTTTGGCTTC. Translating it yields CASSDGVRNFGF.

The chain couples TRBV5-1 to TRBJ2-2; D tentatively reads TRBD1 or TRBD2 (7 bases each). Looked up from germline, CDR1 is SGHRS and CDR2 is YFSETQ. CDR3 size: 14 residues. Trimming removed 7 bases from V and 2 bases from J, with 12 bases in between. CDR3 sequence: CASQGGLNTGELFF. CDR3 sequence (DNA): TGCGCCAGCCAGGGGGGGCTCAACACCGGGGAGCTGTTTTTT.

This clone was found once. This chain joins TRBV11-2 and TRBJ1-2; D possibly corresponds to TRBD1 (6 bases). Deletions cut 1 base from V and 3 bases from J, with 12 bases between. Germline V gene data show CDR1 as SGHAT and CDR2 as FQNNGV. The CDR3 length is 15 residues. The CDR3 loop reads CASSLGQGTYYGYTF. CDR3 nucleotides: TGTGCCAGCAGCTTAGGGCAGGGGACTTACTATGGCTACACCTTC.

V and J are TRBV5-6 and TRBJ2-7, with a weak D call TRBD2 (5 bases). The CDR3 has 16 residues. Germline values: CDR1 SGHDT, CDR2 YYEEEE. Trimming took 4 bases from V and 2 from J, leaving 19 bases between them. CDR3 sequence: CASSPTAGYDPYEQYF. As DNA, the CDR3 is TGTGCCAGCAGCCCAACGGCGGGTTATGACCCCTACGAGCAGTACTTC.

The V call is TRBV27, the J call TRBJ1-1; no clear D. Germline V gene lookup returns CDR1 MNHEY and CDR2 SMNVEV (reference sequence). The CDR3 length is 15 residues. The V end lost 5 bases, the J end lost 1 base, and 14 bases lay between the germline ends. The CDR3 bases are TGTGCCAGCAGTCCGCTCGGACGCGCGAACACTGAAGCTTTCTTT. Protein sequence: CASSPLGRANTEAFF.

V gene TRBV5-1 combines with J gene TRBJ2-1; possibly TRBD2 for D (6 bases). V was cut by 0 bases and J by 5 bases, with 21 bases left in between. This CDR3 has 18 amino acids. The germline CDR1 and CDR2 sequences are SGHRS and YFSETQ. Here the CDR3 reads CASSLVVGLPGVNNEQFF. The DNA of the CDR3 is TGCGCCAGCAGCTTGGTGGTCGGGCTGCCGGGGGTCAACAATGAGCAGTTCTTC.

The chain links TRBV6-1 to TRBJ2-7; 10 nucleotides agree with TRBD2. CDR1 is MNHNS, CDR2 SASEGT, per germline. J was trimmed by 6 bases and V by 5 bases; bases with no gene match: 4. The CDR3 extends over 13 amino acids. DNA of the CDR3: TGTGCCAGCAGTCCGGGACTAGCGATCGAGCAGTACTTC. It is translated as CASSPGLAIEQYF.

The chain has TRBV19 and TRBJ1-1, with D hard to call. The V end lost 3 bases, the J end lost 4 bases, and 27 bases lay between the germline ends. Per the germline V gene, CDR1 is LNHDA and CDR2 is SQIVND (reference sequence). This CDR3 is 19 amino acids long. The DNA of the CDR3 is TGTGCCAGTAGTATTACCGCCCGTTGGCAGGTAGACCGGGGCACTGAAGCTTTCTTT. Its translation: CASSITARWQVDRGTEAFF.

The chain is built from TRBV5-1 and TRBJ2-1; 10 bases are a match to TRBD2. The CDR3 sequence is 16 residues long. Germline V gene lookup returns CDR1 SGHRS and CDR2 YFSETQ. The V gene end was trimmed by 0 bases and the J gene end by 7 bases; junction bases not matched to a gene: 7. The chain's CDR3 is CASSLVGTSALNEQFF. DNA of the CDR3: TGCGCCAGCAGCTTGGTTGGGACTAGCGCATTAAATGAGCAGTTCTTC.

The chain uses TRBV7-2 and TRBJ1-1; D may be TRBD1 (5 bases). Germline CDR1 and CDR2: SGHTA and FQGNSA. The CDR3 is 13 amino acids. The V end lost 4 bases, the J end lost 5 bases, and 11 bases lay between the germline ends. CDR3: CASSSLGGTEAFF. The CDR3 bases are TGTGCCAGCAGCTCGCTGGGGGGGACTGAAGCTTTCTTT.

J is TRBJ1-2 and V is TRBV7-3; TRBD1 aligns across 9 bases. V lost 6 bases, J lost 4 bases, and 6 bases stayed unmatched. Germline V lookup: CDR1 SGHTA, CDR2 FQGTGA. The CDR3 consists of 14 residues. The CDR3 coding sequence is TGTGCCAGCAGGGAGGGACAGGGTGCCTATGGCTACACCTTC. Residues: CASREGQGAYGYTF.